This entry lists 25 T cell receptor beta chains sequenced from one sample in a study of blood T cell repertoires in COVID-19. The method was immunoSEQ multiplex PCR; TCRdb's version includes in-frame clones alone and lacks a portion of them. The sample has just under 150,000 clones, about 86% seen once. Material for sequencing was peripheral blood. Receptors originate from a woman in her 50s with active or convalescent COVID-19.

This chain links TRBV7-3 with TRBJ1-4, with 8 positions matching TRBD1. Germline CDR1 SGHTA, CDR2 FQGTGA. The CDR3 consists of 16 residues. V trimming: 5 bases; J trimming: 0 bases; junction bases outside the gene matches: 5. The CDR3 DNA is TGTGCCAGCAGCCCCAGGGGGCGATCAACTAATGAAAAACTGTTTTTT. The encoded protein is CASSPRGRSTNEKLFF.

The rearrangement uses TRBV13 and TRBJ2-1, with TRBD1 identical over 8 bases. The CDR3 runs 13 residues. Germline V gene sequence: CDR1 PRHDT, CDR2 FYEKMQ (reference sequence). J lost 12 bases, V lost 5 bases, and 9 bases had no gene match. CDR3 sequence (DNA): TGTGCCAGCAGCACGCAACCCGGGACAGGGCAGTTCTTC. It is translated as CASSTQPGTGQFF.

The genes are TRBV7-8 and TRBJ2-7; the match to TRBD1 covers 7 bases. Germline-derived CDR1 and CDR2 are SGHVS and FQNEAQ. Germline trimming cut 1 base from V and 2 bases from J; bases unmatched to any gene: 11. The CDR3 has 17 amino acids. For the CDR3, the DNA is TGTGCCAGCAGCTTAGATCCAGGGGGAACTCTGACCTACGAGCAGTACTTC. Translating it yields CASSLDPGGTLTYEQYF.

The sample holds a few counts of this clone. This sequence joins TRBV30 and TRBJ2-7; D may be TRBD1 (6 bases). This CDR3 region has 12 residues. Germline CDR1 reads GTSNPN; CDR2 reads SVGIG (reference sequence). Trimming cost V 5 bases and J 5 bases, with 13 bases left between them. This chain's CDR3 is CAWHASGDEQYF. DNA of the CDR3: TGTGCCTGGCACGCCTCAGGGGACGAGCAGTACTTC. The full variable domain, in which reference TRBV30 and TRBJ2-7 provide the parts outside the CDR3, is SQTIHQWPATLVQPVGSPLSLECTVEGTSNPNLYWYRQAAGRGLQLLFYSVGIGQISSEVPQNLSASRPQDRQFILSSKKLLLSDSGFYLCAWHASGDEQYFGPGTRLTVT.

This chain uses TRBV20-1 with TRBJ1-6; D is ambiguous. The CDR3 totals 15 residues. Germline loops: CDR1 DFQATT, CDR2 SNEGSKA (reference sequence). The V and J ends lost 3 bases and 7 bases respectively, with 16 bases between them. The CDR3 sequence is CSASGLGLVNSPLHF. Written as DNA, the CDR3 is TGCAGTGCTAGTGGGCTCGGACTGGTAAATTCACCCCTCCACTTT.

The chain recombines TRBV21-1 with TRBJ2-7; the D call TRBD2 from the table was never checked on the DNA. TRBV21-1 is an annotated pseudogene. This CDR3 is built from 15 residues. The CDR3 DNA reads as TGTGCCAGCAGCAAAGTGTCGGGTAGCTCCTACGAGCAGTACTTC. Protein product: CASSKVSGSSYEQYF.

The chain links TRBV7-6 to TRBJ2-1; 7 nucleotides match TRBD2. This CDR3 has 15 amino acids. J lost 6 bases, V lost 0 bases, and 5 bases had no gene match. Germline V gene lookup returns CDR1 SGHVS and CDR2 FNYEAQ. The CDR3 spells CASSLAGGPGNEQFF. The DNA for the CDR3 is TGTGCCAGCAGCTTAGCGGGAGGGCCTGGCAATGAGCAGTTCTTC.

This sequence joins TRBV4-2 and TRBJ1-2; D possibly corresponds to TRBD1 (5 bases). Germline-derived CDR1 and CDR2 are LGHNA and YNFKEQ. This CDR3 has 17 residues. Between the trimmed V and J ends, which lost 2 bases and 6 bases, there was a span of 22 bases. The CDR3 nucleotides read TGTGCCAGCAGCCAACCCCGGGAGGGGATGCTAACTAATGGCTACACCTTC. Amino acid sequence: CASSQPREGMLTNGYTF.

This sequence joins TRBV2 and TRBJ1-1, with D maybe TRBD1 (5 bases). Trimming shortened V by 9 bases and J by 0 bases, and 14 bases separated the two germline ends. Germline values: CDR1 SNHLY, CDR2 FYNNEI. There are 14 residues in the CDR3. CDR3 region: CASLEGLLNTEAFF. The CDR3, as DNA: TGTGCCAGTTTAGAGGGACTCCTGAACACTGAAGCTTTCTTT. The full variable domain, its missing parts supplied by reference TRBV2 and TRBJ1-1, is EPEVTQTPSHQVTQMGQEVILRCVPISNHLYFYWYRQILGQKVEFLVSFYNNEISEKSEIFDDQFSVERPDGSNFTLKIRSTKLEDSAMYFCASLEGLLNTEAFFGQGTRLTVV.

V usage is TRBV27 and J usage is TRBJ1-1, with TRBD1 identical over 7 bases. The V gene end was trimmed by 2 bases and the J gene end by 1 base; junction bases not matched to a gene: 10. Looked up from germline, CDR1 is MNHEY and CDR2 is SMNVEV (reference sequence). CDR3 size: 17 residues. The CDR3 loop is CASSLDPRQGRNTEAFF. The CDR3 DNA is TGTGCCAGCAGTTTAGACCCCCGACAGGGTAGGAACACTGAAGCTTTCTTT.

The V gene is TRBV7-2, the J gene TRBJ1-6; D is uncertain. V was clipped by 1 base and J by 9 bases, with 10 bases between them. CDR1 and CDR2 from the germline V gene are SGHTA and FQGNSA. The CDR3 spans 14 residues. CDR3 coding DNA: TGTGCCAGCAGCTTAGGCTCTAGTGGTTCACCCCTCCACTTT. Protein: CASSLGSSGSPLHF.

This clone has only a few counts. The chain recombines TRBV2 with TRBJ2-7; 9 bases map to TRBD2. CDR1 and CDR2 from the germline V gene are SNHLY and FYNNEI. The CDR3 contains 14 residues. The ends lost 6 bases at V and 3 bases at J; junction bases unmatched: 6. In DNA, the CDR3 is TGTGCCAGCAGAGTAGCGGGAGCTGACTACGAGCAGTACTTC. Its translation: CASRVAGADYEQYF. The variable domain in full, with the rest retrieved from reference TRBV2 and TRBJ2-7, is EPEVTQTPSHQVTQMGQEVILRCVPISNHLYFYWYRQILGQKVEFLVSFYNNEISEKSEIFDDQFSVERPDGSNFTLKIRSTKLEDSAMYFCASRVAGADYEQYFGPGTRLTVT.

This clone came up a few times. DNA of the CDR3: TGCGCCAGCAGTCTAAGCGGTGGGGGCACAGATACGCAGTATTTT. Translation: CASSLSGGGTDTQYF. The J gene is TRBJ2-3, the V gene TRBV23-1, with a weak D call TRBD2 (5 bases). TRBV23-1 is flagged as an ORF with uncertain function. With 4 bases removed from V and 1 base from J, the gap between germline ends came to 12 bases. There are 15 residues in the CDR3.

This chain joins TRBV10-3 and TRBJ2-1, with 7 bases identical to TRBD1. The J segment lost 5 bases and the V segment lost 6 bases, leaving 4 bases of the junction unmatched. The germline gives CDR1 ENHRY, CDR2 SYGVKD. This CDR3 has 13 amino acids. CDR3 DNA: TGTGCCATCAGAGGGACAGTCGACAATGAGCAGTTCTTC. Its protein product is CAIRGTVDNEQFF.

V usage is TRBV5-1 and J usage is TRBJ2-7, with D unclear. CDR3 size: 14 residues. Germline V CDR1 and CDR2: SGHRS, YFSETQ. V lost 0 bases and J 5 bases, leaving 12 bases between the germline ends. CDR3 residues: CASSLGLPPHEQYF. The DNA of the CDR3 is TGCGCCAGCAGCTTGGGACTCCCGCCTCACGAGCAGTACTTC.

The CDR3 here is CSASELAGAIYEQYF. As DNA, the CDR3 is TGCAGTGCTAGTGAACTAGCGGGAGCGATCTACGAGCAGTACTTC. The V call is TRBV20-1, the J call TRBJ2-7, with 11 nucleotides matching TRBD2. CDR3 size: 15 residues. J was trimmed by 3 bases and V by 3 bases; bases with no gene match: 7. Germline-derived CDR1 and CDR2 are DFQATT and SNEGSKA (reference sequence).

This clone was seen once. The chain joins TRBV6-2 or TRBV6-3 to TRBJ1-2; TRBD1 matches 8 bases. The V gene's germline CDR1 is MNHEY and CDR2 SVGEGT. This CDR3 comprises 15 residues. J lost 4 bases, V lost 5 bases, and 9 bases had no gene match. CDR3 nucleotides: TGTGCCAGCAGTCACCCAGGGGGCGCGGTCTATGGCTACACCTTC. Protein sequence: CASSHPGGAVYGYTF.

The chain carries TRBV18 and TRBJ1-1; D is perhaps TRBD1 (5 bases). The CDR3 loop spans 15 amino acids. Per the germline V gene, CDR1 is KGHSH and CDR2 is LQKENI. The V end was cut by 2 bases, the J end by 3 bases, with 13 bases between. The CDR3 region has the DNA TGTGCCAGCTCACCAAGGAGATCGGGGGACACTGAAGCTTTCTTT. Translation gives CASSPRRSGDTEAFF. The whole variable domain, remainder taken from reference TRBV18 and TRBJ1-1, is NAGVMQNPRHLVRRRGQEARLRCSPMKGHSHVYWYRQLPEEGLKFMVYLQKENIIDESGMPKERFSAEFPKEGPSILRIQQVVRGDSAAYFCASSPRRSGDTEAFFGQGTRLTVV.

The rearrangement links TRBV7-9 to TRBJ2-7; TRBD1 matches at 7 bases. The CDR3 has 15 residues. The V gene end was trimmed by 5 bases and the J gene end by 1 base; junction bases not matched to a gene: 8. Germline CDR1 and CDR2: SEHNR and FQNEAQ (reference sequence). The CDR3 DNA is TGTGCCAGCAGCCCAGCAAGGGGGCGGTCCTACGAGCAGTACTTC. The encoded protein is CASSPARGRSYEQYF.

The V and J genes are TRBV7-6 and TRBJ1-1; 8 bases agree with TRBD1. The CDR3 is 16 residues long. Germline V gene data show CDR1 as SGHVS and CDR2 as FNYEAQ. Losses at the gene ends were 5 bases for V and 3 bases for J; bases not matched to a gene: 11. The CDR3 loop reads CASSHSQGGKDTEAFF. In nucleotides, the CDR3 is TGTGCCAGCAGCCACTCACAGGGGGGTAAAGACACTGAAGCTTTCTTT.

The V and J genes are TRBV19 and TRBJ1-5; maybe TRBD1 (5 bases). Germline assignment: CDR1 LNHDA and CDR2 SQIVND (reference sequence). The CDR3 totals 15 residues. Between the trimmed V and J ends, which lost 6 bases and 0 bases, there was a span of 12 bases. CDR3: CASRTQGNSNQPQHF. CDR3 in DNA: TGTGCCAGTAGAACCCAGGGAAATAGCAATCAGCCCCAGCATTTT.

This clone is a singleton in its sample. V is TRBV7-2 and J is TRBJ1-1; unclear D gene. The CDR3 spans 15 residues. Germline loops: CDR1 SGHTA, CDR2 FQGNSA. The V end was cut by 2 bases, the J end by 1 base, with 11 bases between. Here the CDR3 DNA reads TGTGCCAGCAGCTTACTACCCCCCCCGAACACTGAAGCTTTCTTT. It is translated as CASSLLPPPNTEAFF.

The rearrangement links TRBV15 to TRBJ2-2; 10 bases agree with TRBD2. V trimming: 3 bases; J trimming: 6 bases; junction bases outside the gene matches: 4. This CDR3 has 15 amino acids. Looked up from germline, CDR1 is LNHNV and CDR2 is YYDKDF (reference sequence). The CDR3 nucleotides are TGTGCCACCAGCAGTCCGGGACTAGCGTCCGGGGAGCTGTTTTTT. Amino acid sequence: CATSSPGLASGELFF.

The chain combines TRBV19 with TRBJ1-2; possible D gene TRBD1, 6 bases. The V end was cut by 5 bases, the J end by 6 bases, with 10 bases between. The CDR3 runs 12 residues. Per germline, CDR1 LNHDA and CDR2 SQIVND (reference sequence). Here the CDR3 DNA reads TGTGCCAGTAGTGTAAGGGGGAATGGCTACACCTTC. Translating gives CASSVRGNGYTF.

This chain connects TRBV15 to TRBJ2-7; maybe TRBD2 (6 bases). This CDR3 spans 14 amino acids. Germline CDR1 and CDR2: LNHNV and YYDKDF (reference sequence). V shed 8 bases and J shed 0 bases, with 14 bases lying between them. CDR3 sequence: CATRGSGSSYEQYF. CDR3 nucleotide sequence: TGTGCCACCCGTGGTAGCGGAAGCTCCTACGAGCAGTACTTC.